This T cell receptor beta chain was profiled in a study of shared clonotypes between healthy human individuals. CDR3 size: 13 residues. J lost 6 bases, V lost 5 bases, and 8 bases had no gene match. From germline, CDR1 is GTSNPN and CDR2 SVGIG (reference sequence). Several immunoSEQ 96-well plates shared each subset's DNA, each plate a replicate. Sequencing used immunoSEQ multiplex PCR; TCRdb keeps in-frame clones, though not all of them. The repertoire has about 2.3 million clones, more than 85% of them found once; the top ten carry 0.39%. The sequencing sample was made of naive CD4+ T cells from PBMCs. The subset denotes: CD45RA+ positively selected. The chain carries TRBV30 and TRBJ2-7; 9 bases align to TRBD1. The clonotype was recovered from a man aged 18 to 29 in good health. Some clones in this sample may be carry-over from other donors' samples. The CDR3 sequence: CAWGTGSYGEQYF. The CDR3 nucleotides read TGTGCCTGGGGGACAGGGTCTTACGGCGAGCAGTACTTC.